The present entry profiles one T cell receptor beta chain with its context. What it binds is not known. Measured with immunoSEQ multiplex PCR; TCRdb has only the in-frame clones, and not every one. The data show some 95,000 clones, roughly 89% seen once. V trimming: 2 bases; J trimming: 7 bases; junction bases outside the gene matches: 6. The CDR3 extends over 15 amino acids. CDR1 is SGHKS and CDR2 is YYEKEE in the germline V gene (reference sequence). This specimen belongs to a study of OX40 agonist ivuxolimab in advanced cancers. For the study at large: Partial responses were recorded for three patients, including one with hepatocellular carcinoma and two with cutaneous melanoma. Study observations and caveats: There were also nonresponders showing low normalized T-cell clonal expansion.

Sample: CD4+ or CD8+ T cells sorted from blood, taken in a trial of the OX40 agonist ivuxolimab. This chain uses TRBV5-5 with TRBJ1-6, with 7 bases lining up with TRBD1. This receptor was identified in an adult with an advanced solid tumor such as melanoma, head and neck, liver or kidney cancer. The CDR3 sequence: CASSLSRDRNSPLHF. CDR3 sequence (DNA): TGTGCCAGCAGCTTAAGCAGGGACAGAAATTCACCCCTCCACTTT.